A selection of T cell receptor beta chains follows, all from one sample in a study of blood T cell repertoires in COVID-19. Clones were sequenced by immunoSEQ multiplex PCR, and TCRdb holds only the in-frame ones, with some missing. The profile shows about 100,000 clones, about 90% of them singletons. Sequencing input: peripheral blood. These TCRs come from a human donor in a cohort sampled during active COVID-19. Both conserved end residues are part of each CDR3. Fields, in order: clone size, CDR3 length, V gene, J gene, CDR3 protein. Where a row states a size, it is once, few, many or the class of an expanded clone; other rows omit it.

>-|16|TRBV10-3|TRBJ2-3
CATQDPPREPADTQYF
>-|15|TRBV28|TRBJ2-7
CASFPAGGTTYEQYF
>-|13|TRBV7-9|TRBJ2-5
CASSLVSGETQYF
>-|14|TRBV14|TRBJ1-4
CASSRTGKNEKLFF
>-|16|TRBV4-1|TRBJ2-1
CASSQYPGRRNNEQFF
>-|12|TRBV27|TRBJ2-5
CASSLEGETQYF
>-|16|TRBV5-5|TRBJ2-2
CASSLLLRGNTGELFF
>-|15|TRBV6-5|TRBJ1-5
CASSSTGNSNQPQHF
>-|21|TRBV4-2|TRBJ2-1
CASSQPTTRPPSQAEMDEQFF
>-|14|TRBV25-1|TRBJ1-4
CASSEVRTNEKLFF
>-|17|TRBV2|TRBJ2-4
CASSPEGVLLAKNIQYF
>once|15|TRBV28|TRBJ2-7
CASSSTGTGTNEQYF
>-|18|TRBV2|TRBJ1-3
CASSENLLGLASGNTIYF
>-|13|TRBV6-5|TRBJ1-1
CASSYGGATEAFF
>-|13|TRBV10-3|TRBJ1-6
CATWTGEGSPLHF
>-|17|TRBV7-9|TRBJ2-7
CASSPRKSSGRAYEQYF
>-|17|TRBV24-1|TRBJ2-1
CATSDRGTGGFHNEQFF
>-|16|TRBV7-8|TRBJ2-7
CASSASQGLAGYEQYF
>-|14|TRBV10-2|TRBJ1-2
CASSEKGAVYGYTF
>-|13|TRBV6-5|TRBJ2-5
CASRTGTAWTQYF
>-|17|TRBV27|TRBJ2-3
CASSALSGRARGDTQYF
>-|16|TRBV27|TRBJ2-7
CASSSTIIGGVGEQYF
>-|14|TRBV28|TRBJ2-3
CATRRGGGTDTQYF
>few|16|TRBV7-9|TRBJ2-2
CASSPAGQMNTGELFF
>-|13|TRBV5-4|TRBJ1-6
CASSLDKDSPLHF
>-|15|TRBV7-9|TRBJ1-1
CASRPKDRLNTEAFF
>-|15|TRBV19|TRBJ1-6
CASSPDSSLGAPLHF
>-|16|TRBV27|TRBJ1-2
CASSLGTGQGNYGYTF
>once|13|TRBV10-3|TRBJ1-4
CATQPGGNEKLFF
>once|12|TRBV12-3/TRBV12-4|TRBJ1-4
CASSRGGEKLFF
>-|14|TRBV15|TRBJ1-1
CATSRGTGSTEAFF
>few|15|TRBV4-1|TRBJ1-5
CASSQEGRSVQPQHF
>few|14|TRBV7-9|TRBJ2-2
CASSFNRATGELFF
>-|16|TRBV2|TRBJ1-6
CASSPRGHRGSSPLHF
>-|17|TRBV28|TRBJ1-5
CASSPGTDNLLNQPQHF
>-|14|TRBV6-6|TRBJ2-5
CASRSTRGQETQYF
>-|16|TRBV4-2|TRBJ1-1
CASSQDIAGGGTEAFF
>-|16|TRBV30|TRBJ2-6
CAWSKGQYSGANVLTF
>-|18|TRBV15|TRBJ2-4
CATSRGLAGGRAKNIQYF
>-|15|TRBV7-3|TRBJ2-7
CASSFGSVSSYEQYF
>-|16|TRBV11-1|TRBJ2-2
CASSSSGRANTGELFF
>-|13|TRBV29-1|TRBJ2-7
CSVRLAGPYEQYF
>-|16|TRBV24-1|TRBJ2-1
CATSAPGQGSYNEQFF
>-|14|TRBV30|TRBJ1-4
CAWSIGTGGDALFF
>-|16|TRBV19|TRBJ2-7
CASSIGRADYSDEQYF